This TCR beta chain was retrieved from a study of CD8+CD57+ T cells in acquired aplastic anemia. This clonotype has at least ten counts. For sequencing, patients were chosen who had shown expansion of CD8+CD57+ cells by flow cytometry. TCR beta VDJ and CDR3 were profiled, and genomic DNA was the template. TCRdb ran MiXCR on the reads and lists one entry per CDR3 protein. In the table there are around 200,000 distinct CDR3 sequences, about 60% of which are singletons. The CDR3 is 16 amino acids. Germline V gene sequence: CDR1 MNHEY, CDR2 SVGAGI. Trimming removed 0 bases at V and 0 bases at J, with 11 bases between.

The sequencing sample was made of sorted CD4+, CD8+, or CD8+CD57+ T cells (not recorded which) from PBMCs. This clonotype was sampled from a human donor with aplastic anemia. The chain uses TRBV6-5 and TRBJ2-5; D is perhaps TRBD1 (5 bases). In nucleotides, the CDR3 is TGTGCCAGCAGTTACTCCGCAGGGTTGAACCAAGAGACCCAGTACTTC. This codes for CASSYSAGLNQETQYF.